The 19 T cell receptor beta chains below come from one sample, sequenced in a study of T cells after yellow fever vaccination. Each CDR3 protein gets one entry after TCRdb re-called the 5' RACE reads with MiXCR. The data contain 320,000 or so distinct CDR3 sequences, around 8.1% of them singletons. The sample consisted of PBMCs, taken about 41 days after the first yellow fever vaccination. Source of these receptors: a man between 18 and 35 years old who received the YFV17D yellow fever vaccine.

The chain carries TRBV7-2 and TRBJ1-2; D call uncertain. CDR3 length equals 15 residues. V was pared by 1 base and J by 4 bases, with 13 bases between. From germline, CDR1 is SGHTA and CDR2 FQGNSA. The CDR3 nucleotides are TGTGCCAGCAGCTTAGGTGGGCGTCACTTCTATGGCTACACCTTC. Its translation: CASSLGGRHFYGYTF.

This clonotype showed up many times. The chain employs TRBV27 and TRBJ1-2, with D perhaps TRBD1 (6 bases). The V end lost 4 bases, the J end lost 0 bases, and 12 bases lay between the germline ends. Germline V gene sequence: CDR1 MNHEY, CDR2 SMNVEV (reference sequence). The CDR3 covers 15 residues. CDR3 bases: TGTGCCAGCAGTTCCCTACAGGGAGCTAACTATGGCTACACCTTC. This gives the protein CASSSLQGANYGYTF.

V usage is TRBV10-3 and J usage is TRBJ2-1; D gene uncertain. Looked up from germline, CDR1 is ENHRY and CDR2 is SYGVKD. The V gene lost 3 bases and the J gene lost 0 bases, with 9 bases spanning the gap. The CDR3 extends over 15 amino acids. CDR3 DNA sequence: TGTGCCATCAGTGAAGGCCATAGCTCCTACAATGAGCAGTTCTTC. It codes for CAISEGHSSYNEQFF.

This clonotype was seen only a few times. The J gene is TRBJ1-1, the V gene TRBV7-3; TRBD1 aligns across 11 bases. In germline, CDR1 is SGHTA, CDR2 FQGTGA. The CDR3 has 17 residues. After removal of 4 bases from V and 1 base from J, the junction contained 8 bases not matched to a gene. The CDR3 sequence is CASSSLGQGAANTEAFF. In nucleotides, the CDR3 is TGTGCCAGCAGCTCCCTAGGACAGGGGGCAGCGAACACTGAAGCTTTCTTT.

The V gene is TRBV6-5, the J gene TRBJ2-7; TRBD1 is a possible D gene (5 bases). The V gene lost 2 bases and the J gene lost 2 bases, with 10 bases spanning the gap. Germline CDR1 reads MNHEY; CDR2 reads SVGAGI. The CDR3 extends over 14 amino acids. The CDR3 DNA reads as TGTGCCAGCAGTTACACGGACATCGCCTACGAGCAGTACTTC. This sequence encodes CASSYTDIAYEQYF.

The sample holds a few counts of this clonotype. V gene TRBV29-1 combines with J gene TRBJ1-1; a possible D gene is TRBD1 (6 bases). The CDR3 runs 12 residues. CDR1 SQVTM and CDR2 ANQGSEA come from the germline V gene. The germline V and J ends were trimmed by 2 bases and 10 bases, with 14 bases remaining between them. CDR3: CSVERGVSVAFF. The CDR3 coding sequence is TGCAGCGTTGAAAGGGGGGTCAGTGTAGCTTTCTTT. Full variable domain (rest looked up from reference TRBV29-1 and TRBJ1-1): SAVISQKPSRDICQRGTSLTIQCQVDSQVTMMFWYRQQPGQSLTLIATANQGSEATYESGFVIDKFPISRPNLTFSTLTVSNMSPEDSSIYLCSVERGVSVAFFGQGTRLTVV.

This clonotype was recorded a few times. The chain carries TRBV4-3 and TRBJ1-4, with 8 positions matching TRBD1. The ends lost 1 base at V and 7 bases at J; junction bases unmatched: 5. The CDR3 extends over 15 amino acids. The germline gives CDR1 LGHNA, CDR2 YSLEER. CDR3 in amino acids: CASSQGWTGSEKLFF. The CDR3 region has the DNA TGCGCCAGCAGCCAAGGGTGGACAGGGAGTGAAAAACTGTTTTTT.

CDR3 DNA sequence: TGCGCCAGCAGCCAAAGACTAGCGAACACCGGGGAGCTGTTTTTT. Its translation is CASSQRLANTGELFF. This chain connects TRBV4-3 to TRBJ2-2; a weak D match, TRBD2 (6 bases). This CDR3 comprises 15 residues. CDR1 is LGHNA and CDR2 is YSLEER in the germline V gene. V shed 2 bases and J shed 0 bases, with 7 bases lying between them.

The CDR3 DNA reads TGTGCCAGCAGCTTAAGGGGAATGGGAAATTCACCCCTCCACTTT. Amino acid sequence: CASSLRGMGNSPLHF. The V call is TRBV11-2, the J call TRBJ1-6; TRBD1 might be the D (5 bases). The length of the CDR3 is 15 residues. CDR1 is SGHAT, CDR2 FQNNGV, per germline. V was clipped by 2 bases and J by 7 bases, with 12 bases between them.

This clonotype was recorded many times. V is TRBV5-1 and J is TRBJ2-2; 11 nucleotides match TRBD1. The junction had 6 bases not matched to a gene; V was cut back by 4 bases and J by 1 base. CDR3 length: 17 residues. Per germline, CDR1 SGHRS and CDR2 YFSETQ. CDR3 DNA: TGCGCCAGCAGCGGAGGACAGGGGGCTGAGAACACCGGGGAGCTGTTTTTT. Its translation: CASSGGQGAENTGELFF.

This clonotype has a handful of counts. V gene TRBV4-1 combines with J gene TRBJ1-2, with D possibly being TRBD1 (6 bases). The ends were cut back, 0 bases at V and 8 bases at J, with 13 bases in the middle. The germline gives CDR1 MGHRA, CDR2 YSYEKL. This CDR3 contains 14 residues. CDR3 in DNA: TGCGCCAGCAGCCAAGAAAACAGGGAGAGGGGCTACACCTTC. Its translation is CASSQENRERGYTF.

This clonotype was recorded many times. V gene TRBV7-2 combines with J gene TRBJ2-1, with D perhaps matching TRBD1 (6 bases). This CDR3 is 15 amino acids long. Germline lookup yields CDR1 SGHTA and CDR2 FQGNSA. Deletions cut 5 bases from V and 0 bases from J, with 11 bases between. The DNA for the CDR3 is TGTGCCAGCAGCACCGGGACAAGCTCCTACAATGAGCAGTTCTTC. Residues: CASSTGTSSYNEQFF.

This clonotype was seen only a few times. The chain recombines TRBV20-1 with TRBJ2-7; 15 bases agree with TRBD2. The CDR3 consists of 15 residues. J was trimmed by 6 bases and V by 7 bases; bases with no gene match: 10. Germline CDR1 reads DFQATT; CDR2 reads SNEGSKA (reference sequence). The CDR3 region has the DNA TGCAGTGTTACGGGACTAGCGGGGGGAGTTGGCGAGCAGTACTTC. It encodes CSVTGLAGGVGEQYF.

With respect to this clonotype: A much larger clone lies a single base off, so this may be a read error. The rearrangement uses TRBV28 and TRBJ2-6; D gene uncertain. The V end lost 8 bases, the J end lost 4 bases, and 18 bases lay between the germline ends. CDR3 length: 16 amino acids. CDR1 and CDR2 from the germline V gene are MDHEN and SYDVKM. CDR3 residues: CASVSNLVYGANVLTF. CDR3 DNA sequence: TGTGCCAGCGTATCCAACCTGGTGTACGGGGCCAACGTCCTGACTTTC.

This clonotype was observed a few times. The rearrangement joins TRBV10-1 to TRBJ2-3; 7 nucleotides align to TRBD2. The CDR3 runs to 16 residues. In germline, CDR1 is WNHNN, CDR2 SYGVQD (reference sequence). V lost 8 bases, J lost 2 bases, and 13 bases stayed unmatched. The CDR3 reads CASGRGTMDTTDTQYF. CDR3 nucleotides: TGCGCCAGCGGACGAGGGACTATGGATACCACAGATACGCAGTATTTT.

This chain connects TRBV12-3 or TRBV12-4 to TRBJ2-2, with D perhaps matching TRBD2 (6 bases). Trimming took off 8 bases at V and 8 bases at J, with 21 bases between the two ends. The CDR3 runs to 15 residues. The CDR3 DNA follows: TGTGCCAGCCAAAATTGGGGGGTTGGGTCGGGGGAGCTGTTTTTT. Translation gives CASQNWGVGSGELFF.

This clonotype was found many times. This chain uses TRBV29-1 with TRBJ1-4; a possible D gene is TRBD1 (6 bases). The CDR3 extends over 16 amino acids. Germline lookup yields CDR1 SQVTM and CDR2 ANQGSEA. V lost 4 bases to trimming and J lost 0 bases, with 15 bases between them. The CDR3 DNA reads as TGCAGCGTTGCTACAGGGTGGGGCGCAACTAATGAAAAACTGTTTTTT. Translating it yields CSVATGWGATNEKLFF.

The chain is built from TRBV7-2 and TRBJ2-2; perhaps TRBD1 as D (5 bases). Germline V gene lookup returns CDR1 SGHTA and CDR2 FQGNSA. With 5 bases removed from V and 3 bases from J, the gap between germline ends came to 16 bases. This CDR3 has 16 residues. DNA of the CDR3: TGTGCCAGCAGCACCTACCCAGGGCGCCACACCGGGGAGCTGTTTTTT. Translation gives CASSTYPGRHTGELFF.

This clonotype was observed many times. The J gene is TRBJ2-7, the V gene TRBV4-3; D is ambiguous. V was cut by 3 bases and J by 3 bases, with 15 bases left in between. CDR1 and CDR2 from the germline V gene are LGHNA and YSLEER. The CDR3 runs to 15 residues. The CDR3 coding sequence is TGCGCCAGCAGCCAGGGAAAAGGGCCTAACTACGAGCAGTACTTC. This encodes CASSQGKGPNYEQYF.